This T cell receptor (beta chain) was recovered during a study of T-cell memory formation after mild COVID-19. On the study more broadly: Largely, the TCR clusters proved donor specific. Study-wide results and caveats: Day 15 to 85 contracting clones showed balanced CD4/CD8; day 15 to 37 expanders favored CD4+.

The CDR3 length is 15 residues. J gave up 3 bases and V 4 bases, and 3 bases lay outside the gene matches. The V gene's germline CDR1 is SGHRS and CDR2 YFSETQ. From 5'RACE with constant-segment primers came TCR alpha and TCR beta cDNA libraries that carried sample barcodes and UMIs. One entry per CDR3 protein results from TCRdb running MiXCR on the 5' RACE reads. In the table there are roughly 89,000 distinct CDR3 sequences, about an eighth of which are singletons. This clonotype was observed at least ten times. Its antigen is currently unknown. The chain combines TRBV5-1 with TRBJ2-3; 12 nucleotides agree with TRBD2. Sequencing was performed on PBMCs or a T cell subset sorted from them (not recorded which). The sequence was collected from an adult woman who had mild COVID-19 (a few samples of this study predate the infection). Cell type and time point are not known. The CDR3 DNA is TGCGCCAGCAGCACCGGACTAGCGGGGACAGATACGCAGTATTTT. Translation gives CASSTGLAGTDTQYF.